What follows are 12 T cell receptor beta chains derived from one specimen sequenced in a study of blood T cell repertoires in COVID-19. The protocol was immunoSEQ multiplex PCR, while the TCRdb copy is restricted to in-frame clones and leaves out a portion. The sample carries fewer than 200,000 clones, over 60% recorded once. The source material was peripheral blood. These receptors all come from a man aged 55 to 70 with acute or convalescent COVID-19.

The J gene is TRBJ2-7, the V gene TRBV27; TRBD2 agrees at 8 bases. The CDR3 contains 13 residues. Germline trimming cut 5 bases from V and 6 bases from J; bases unmatched to any gene: 6. Germline V lookup: CDR1 MNHEY, CDR2 SMNVEV (reference sequence). The CDR3: CASSPGLVGEQYF. In DNA form, the CDR3 reads TGTGCCAGCAGTCCGGGACTAGTAGGCGAGCAGTACTTC.

The V gene is TRBV12-3 or TRBV12-4, the J gene TRBJ1-2; no clear D. There are 13 residues in the CDR3. The V end was cut by 3 bases, the J end by 4 bases, with 9 bases between. The CDR3 sequence: CASSFMTFYGYTF. The CDR3 DNA reads as TGTGCCAGCAGTTTTATGACATTCTATGGCTACACCTTC.

This chain connects TRBV11-2 to TRBJ1-1; D may be TRBD1 (6 bases). V was shortened by 4 bases and J by 3 bases, with 15 bases between the two germline ends. Germline V gene lookup returns CDR1 SGHAT and CDR2 FQNNGV. This CDR3 comprises 15 residues. CDR3 sequence: CASSSNTGRDTEAFF. The DNA for the CDR3 is TGTGCCAGCAGCTCCAACACAGGGAGAGACACTGAAGCTTTCTTT.

The V and J genes are TRBV27 and TRBJ2-7; 8 bases map to TRBD1. After removal of 4 bases from V and 4 bases from J, the junction contained 3 bases not matched to a gene. CDR1 and CDR2 from the germline V gene are MNHEY and SMNVEV (reference sequence). The CDR3 contains 13 residues. CDR3 residues: CASSSQGGYEQYF. As DNA, the CDR3 is TGTGCCAGCAGTTCACAGGGGGGTTACGAGCAGTACTTC.

The chain recombines TRBV3-1 (or the pseudogene TRBV3-2) with TRBJ1-1, with D maybe TRBD1 (5 bases). Per the germline V gene, CDR1 is LGHDT and CDR2 is YNNKEL (reference sequence). Trimming stripped 0 bases from V and 4 bases from J, with 6 bases between. The CDR3 loop spans 13 amino acids. CDR3 protein: CASSQEGGTEAFF. Here the CDR3 DNA reads TGTGCCAGCAGCCAAGAGGGGGGCACTGAAGCTTTCTTT.

V and J are TRBV4-1 and TRBJ1-1; 7 nucleotides align to TRBD1. The CDR3 length is 11 residues. Germline V gene sequence: CDR1 MGHRA, CDR2 YSYEKL. J gave up 7 bases and V 4 bases, and 0 bases lay outside the gene matches. The CDR3 reads CASSRTGEAFF. As DNA, the CDR3 is TGCGCCAGCAGCCGGACAGGTGAAGCTTTCTTT.

The chain recombines TRBV30 with TRBJ1-2, with D possibly being TRBD1 (6 bases). CDR1 is GTSNPN, CDR2 SVGIG, per germline (reference sequence). The ends were cut back, 2 bases at V and 9 bases at J, with 19 bases in the middle. The CDR3 contains 14 residues. The DNA of the CDR3 is TGTGCCTGGAGTTTAGGAAATAACAGGGAACGCTACACCTTC. It specifies CAWSLGNNRERYTF.

The rearrangement uses TRBV19 and TRBJ1-2, with 8 bases identical to TRBD1. Germline V gene data show CDR1 as LNHDA and CDR2 as SQIVND (reference sequence). The CDR3 sequence is 14 residues long. J lost 4 bases, V lost 2 bases, and 3 bases had no gene match. CDR3 nucleotides: TGTGCCAGTAGTATACACAGGGGGTCCTATGGCTACACCTTC. Amino acids: CASSIHRGSYGYTF.

Points on this clone: Additional DNA sequences in this sample encode the identical CDR3. The chain links TRBV12-3 or TRBV12-4 to TRBJ1-2; D is ambiguous. The CDR3 length is 12 residues. Between the trimmed V and J ends, which lost 5 bases and 3 bases, there was a span of 7 bases. CDR3 protein: CASSPPDYGYTF. The CDR3, as DNA: TGTGCCAGCAGTCCCCCAGACTATGGCTACACCTTC.

V gene TRBV7-9 combines with J gene TRBJ1-1; TRBD1 aligns across 7 bases. The CDR3 length is 14 residues. Losses at the gene ends were 3 bases for V and 7 bases for J; bases not matched to a gene: 8. The germline V gene encodes CDR1 SEHNR and CDR2 FQNEAQ (reference sequence). The CDR3 loop is CASSFGTDNVEAFF. In DNA form, the CDR3 reads TGTGCCAGCAGCTTCGGGACAGACAATGTTGAAGCTTTCTTT. The whole variable domain, filled in from reference TRBV7-9 and TRBJ1-1, reads DTGVSQNPRHKITKRGQNVTFRCDPISEHNRLYWYRQTLGQGPEFLTYFQNEAQLEKSRLLSDRFSAERPKGSFSTLEIQRTEQGDSAMYLCASSFGTDNVEAFFGQGTRLTVV.

The V gene is TRBV27, the J gene TRBJ2-2; D is possibly TRBD1 (5 bases). Per germline, CDR1 MNHEY and CDR2 SMNVEV (reference sequence). The CDR3 totals 14 residues. The V and J ends lost 4 bases and 0 bases respectively, with 6 bases between them. The chain's CDR3 is CASSWGPNTGELFF. CDR3 nucleotide sequence: TGTGCCAGCAGTTGGGGCCCGAACACCGGGGAGCTGTTTTTT.

This clone was observed a single time. The chain uses TRBV9 and TRBJ1-2; 8 bases are shared with TRBD1. V dropped 0 bases and J dropped 8; count of bases not matched to a gene: 9. The germline gives CDR1 SGDLS, CDR2 YYNGEE. This CDR3 is built from 15 residues. The CDR3 bases are TGTGCCAGCAGCGTAGCGGCAGGGGGCTCAGGGGGCTACACCTTC. It translates to CASSVAAGGSGGYTF.